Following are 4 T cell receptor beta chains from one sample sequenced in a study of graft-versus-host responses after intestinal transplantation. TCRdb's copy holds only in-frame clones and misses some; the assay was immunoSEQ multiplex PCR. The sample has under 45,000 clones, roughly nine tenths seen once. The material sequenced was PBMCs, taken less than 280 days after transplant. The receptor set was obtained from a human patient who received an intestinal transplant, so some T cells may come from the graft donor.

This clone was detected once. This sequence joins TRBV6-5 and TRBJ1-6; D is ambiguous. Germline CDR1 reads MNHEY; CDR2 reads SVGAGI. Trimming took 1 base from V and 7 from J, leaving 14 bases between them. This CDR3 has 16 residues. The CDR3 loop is CASSYWRPSRNSPLHF. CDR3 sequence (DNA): TGTGCCAGCAGTTACTGGAGGCCGAGCAGGAATTCACCCCTCCACTTT.

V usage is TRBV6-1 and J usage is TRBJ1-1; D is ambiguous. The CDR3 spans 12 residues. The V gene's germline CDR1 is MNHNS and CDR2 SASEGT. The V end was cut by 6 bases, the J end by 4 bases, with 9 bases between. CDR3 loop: CASRHTGTEAFF. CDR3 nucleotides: TGTGCCAGCAGACACACGGGCACTGAAGCTTTCTTT.

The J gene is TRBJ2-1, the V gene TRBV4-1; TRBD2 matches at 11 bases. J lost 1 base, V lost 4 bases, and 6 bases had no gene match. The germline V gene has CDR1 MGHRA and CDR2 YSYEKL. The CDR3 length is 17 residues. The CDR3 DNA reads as TGCGCCAGCAGCCTTAGCGGGGGGGCCAGTTCCTACAATGAGCAGTTCTTC. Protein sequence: CASSLSGGASSYNEQFF.

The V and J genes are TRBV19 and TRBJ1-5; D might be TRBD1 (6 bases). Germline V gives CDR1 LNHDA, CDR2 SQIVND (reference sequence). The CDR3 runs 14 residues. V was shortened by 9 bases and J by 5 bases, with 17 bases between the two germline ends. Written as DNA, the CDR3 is TGTGCCAGCAGAAAAACAGGGCCTCATCAGCCCCAGCATTTT. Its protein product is CASRKTGPHQPQHF.